The clone carrying this T cell receptor gamma chain was counted between two and nine times. Its antigen is still unknown. A much more abundant neighbour one base away suggests this may be a read error. In the same sample, other DNA sequences code for this CDR3. Extracted RNA was reverse transcribed into cDNA. Pooled V-gene forward primers with one constant-region reverse primer generated the CDR3 amplicons by multiplex PCR. TCRdb redid clone calling on the multiplex PCR reads using CATT. This table has approximately 9,400 gamma-chain clones, roughly three fifths appearing once. The source of the sample is a study of Vδ1+ human thymocytes. Study-wide points: Highly polyclonal TRG and TRD repertoires with Gaussian CDR3 length distributions appeared in thymus.

Germline V gives CDR1 VTNTFY, CDR2 YDVSTARD (reference sequence). The trim removed 0 bases at V and 6 bases at J, leaving 5 bases unmatched. This CDR3 is 13 amino acids long. This TCR derives from a girl less than two years old who had congenital heart surgery. The source material was Vdelta1+ gamma-delta thymocytes from the thymus. Noted subset: FACS-sorted CD3+ TCRalphabeta- TCRVdelta1+ TCRVdelta2- thymocytes. The chain recombines TRGV3 with TRGJ1 or TRGJ2. In nucleotides, the CDR3 is TGTGCCACCTGGGACAGGCCTTCTTATAAGAAACTCTTT. It translates to CATWDRPSYKKLF.